The 29 T cell receptor beta chains below come from one sample, sequenced in a study of T cells after somatic rescue of genetic block (dated by TCRdb to the early 2020s). Library construction relied on the immunoSEQ multiplex PCR assay. In TCRdb, the immuneACCESS table is reduced to in-frame sequences with V and J assigned. These tables do not hold every clone; where another copy was compared, an unresolved V gene accounts for under half, and the others remain unexplained. This sample gives around 52,000 clones in total; roughly 96% of them show up just once. About 0.075% of the sample goes to the ten largest clones. The sequencing input was peripheral blood mononuclear cells (PBMCs). The receptors derive from a child in the first two years of life.

The chain has TRBV6-5 and TRBJ1-5; the D gene is possibly TRBD1 (5 bases). Per the germline V gene, CDR1 is MNHEY and CDR2 is SVGAGI. The CDR3 consists of 15 residues. The V end was cut by 0 bases, the J end by 3 bases, with 9 bases between. The CDR3 reads CASSYSSGDNQPQHF. The CDR3 coding sequence is TGTGCCAGCAGTTACTCCTCGGGGGACAATCAGCCCCAGCATTTT.

The gene calls are TRBV5-6 and TRBJ1-2; 7 bases match TRBD1. Germline V lookup: CDR1 SGHDT, CDR2 YYEEEE. The CDR3 has 15 amino acids. V lost 0 bases to trimming and J lost 8 bases; unmatched junction nucleotides: 10. The CDR3: CASSLEVGDRVGYTF. The CDR3 DNA reads as TGTGCCAGCAGCTTGGAAGTAGGCGACAGGGTGGGCTACACCTTC.

The chain is built from TRBV25-1 and TRBJ1-4; the match to TRBD1 covers 7 bases. Germline V gives CDR1 MGHDK, CDR2 SYGVNS. The CDR3 has 15 amino acids. Unmatched junction bases numbered 7, after V lost 1 base and J lost 8 bases. CDR3 amino acids: CASSEWKGGGEKLFF. The CDR3 DNA is TGTGCCAGCAGTGAATGGAAAGGGGGCGGAGAAAAACTGTTTTTT. The full variable domain, rest sourced from reference TRBV25-1 and TRBJ1-4, is EADIYQTPRYLVIGTGKKITLECSQTMGHDKMYWYQQDPGMELHLIHYSYGVNSTEKGDLSSESTVSRIRTEHFPLTLESARPSHTSQYLCASSEWKGGGEKLFFGSGTQLSVL.

The CDR3 DNA follows: TGTGCCAGTAGTACAGGGGGCGAGCAGTACTTC. Amino acids: CASSTGGEQYF. This sequence joins TRBV19 and TRBJ2-7, with 7 bases that match TRBD1. Germline CDR1 reads LNHDA; CDR2 reads SQIVND (reference sequence). The CDR3 has 11 residues. V shed 4 bases and J 6 bases; nucleotides not matched to a gene: 0.

This clone is a singleton in its sample. This chain connects TRBV10-3 to TRBJ2-3; D possibly corresponds to TRBD2 (6 bases). Germline V CDR1 and CDR2: ENHRY, SYGVKD. Between the trimmed V and J ends, which lost 8 bases and 1 base, there was a span of 10 bases. This CDR3 is built from 13 residues. CDR3 nucleotides: TGTGCCATCGATAGCGGCGGCACAGATACGCAGTATTTT. Its translation is CAIDSGGTDTQYF.

The chain combines TRBV7-9 with TRBJ2-3; the match to TRBD2 covers 14 bases. CDR3 size: 15 residues. V shed 4 bases and J 5 bases; nucleotides not matched to a gene: 2. CDR1 SEHNR and CDR2 FQNEAQ come from the germline V gene (reference sequence). This CDR3 is CASSSGTSGRDTQYF. The CDR3 DNA follows: TGTGCCAGCAGCTCCGGGACTAGCGGGAGAGATACGCAGTATTTT.

The chain carries TRBV5-4 and TRBJ2-7, with no clear D. Germline CDR1 SGHNT, CDR2 YYREEE (reference sequence). There are 13 residues in the CDR3. The V end was cut by 4 bases, the J end by 1 base, with 9 bases between. The chain's CDR3 is CASSPMSSYEQYF. The CDR3 nucleotides read TGTGCCAGCAGCCCGATGTCATCCTACGAGCAGTACTTC.

The chain combines TRBV7-9 with TRBJ1-2; 10 bases are shared with TRBD1. Germline V lookup: CDR1 SEHNR, CDR2 FQNEAQ (reference sequence). V was pared by 0 bases and J by 4 bases, with 8 bases of the junction left unmatched. This CDR3 is 17 amino acids long. The CDR3 region is CASSLAFGTGVLYGYTF. CDR3 sequence (DNA): TGTGCCAGCAGCTTAGCATTCGGGACAGGGGTTCTCTATGGCTACACCTTC. Based on the CDR3 plus reference TRBV7-9 and TRBJ1-2, the full variable domain is DTGVSQNPRHKITKRGQNVTFRCDPISEHNRLYWYRQTLGQGPEFLTYFQNEAQLEKSRLLSDRFSAERPKGSFSTLEIQRTEQGDSAMYLCASSLAFGTGVLYGYTFGSGTRLTVV.

The CDR3 sequence: CASSEYWTGKNIQYF. The CDR3 DNA sequence: TGTGCCAGCAGTGAATATTGGACGGGAAAAAACATTCAGTACTTC. The gene calls are TRBV6-1 and TRBJ2-4; perhaps TRBD2 as D (5 bases). Germline-derived CDR1 and CDR2 are MNHNS and SASEGT. Trimming removed 2 bases from V and 4 bases from J, with 12 bases in between. CDR3 length: 15 amino acids.

V and J are TRBV6-6 and TRBJ2-7, with D uncertain. The CDR3 contains 13 residues. Germline CDR1 MNHNY, CDR2 SVGAGI (reference sequence). With 4 bases removed from V and 2 bases from J, the gap between germline ends came to 9 bases. CDR3: CASSLDGAYEQYF. The CDR3 nucleotides read TGTGCCAGCAGTTTGGACGGAGCCTACGAGCAGTACTTC.

The V and J genes are TRBV21-1 and TRBJ1-6. TRBV21-1 is flagged as a pseudogene. The CDR3 has 12 amino acids. The DNA for the CDR3 is TGTGCCAGCAGCAAAAATAATTCACCCCTCCACTTT. Amino acid sequence: CASSKNNSPLHF.

V is TRBV28 and J is TRBJ2-3; 10 nucleotides align to TRBD1. The CDR3 is 15 residues long. Germline CDR1 is MDHEN and CDR2 is SYDVKM. The trim removed 2 bases at V and 1 base at J, leaving 0 bases unmatched. The CDR3 spells CASSLGTGGTDTQYF. The DNA for the CDR3 is TGTGCCAGCAGTTTAGGGACAGGGGGCACAGATACGCAGTATTTT.

The J gene is TRBJ2-1, the V gene TRBV11-1; 8 bases fit TRBD1. Germline V gene data show CDR1 as SGHAT and CDR2 as FQDESV (reference sequence). The CDR3 contains 15 residues. The V and J ends lost 4 bases and 6 bases, in that order; junction bases with no gene match: 8. CDR3 nucleotides: TGTGCCAGCAGCTCCAGACAGGGGAAAGGCAATGAGCAGTTCTTC. The encoded protein is CASSSRQGKGNEQFF.

The chain links TRBV7-9 to TRBJ1-4, with D uncertain. V gave up 2 bases and J gave up 8 bases, with 12 bases separating them. The CDR3 is made up of 14 amino acids. Per germline, CDR1 SEHNR and CDR2 FQNEAQ (reference sequence). Written as DNA, the CDR3 is TGTGCCAGCAGCTTACGGGGTTTGAGCGAAAAACTGTTTTTT. It specifies CASSLRGLSEKLFF. Variable domain in full (rest from reference TRBV7-9 and TRBJ1-4): DTGVSQNPRHKITKRGQNVTFRCDPISEHNRLYWYRQTLGQGPEFLTYFQNEAQLEKSRLLSDRFSAERPKGSFSTLEIQRTEQGDSAMYLCASSLRGLSEKLFFGSGTQLSVL.

V gene TRBV6-6 combines with J gene TRBJ2-7; possibly TRBD2 for D (6 bases). CDR3 length: 14 residues. Trimming stripped 5 bases from V and 0 bases from J, with 11 bases between. Per the germline V gene, CDR1 is MNHNY and CDR2 is SVGAGI (reference sequence). In nucleotides, the CDR3 is TGTGCCAGCAGTCCTGGAGGGGTCTCCTACGAGCAGTACTTC. Protein: CASSPGGVSYEQYF.

The V call is TRBV19, the J call TRBJ2-1; D perhaps matches TRBD2 (5 bases). V gave up 4 bases and J gave up 0 bases, with 10 bases separating them. CDR1 and CDR2 (germline): LNHDA, SQIVND (reference sequence). The CDR3 consists of 15 residues. The CDR3 coding sequence is TGTGCCAGTAGTACTAGCCTGAGCTCCTACAATGAGCAGTTCTTC. As protein: CASSTSLSSYNEQFF.

The V call is TRBV4-1, the J call TRBJ1-5, with D unclear. The CDR3 length is 12 residues. Trimming left V 3 bases short and J 4 bases short, with 4 bases between. CDR1 is MGHRA, CDR2 YSYEKL, per germline. CDR3 in amino acids: CASSQGNQPQHF. The CDR3 region has the DNA TGCGCCAGCAGCCAGGGAAATCAGCCCCAGCATTTT.

V usage is TRBV9 and J usage is TRBJ2-7; 7 bases match TRBD1. The CDR3 sequence is 19 residues long. The germline CDR1 and CDR2 sequences are SGDLS and YYNGEE. V shed 0 bases, J shed 0 bases, and the junction held 15 bases outside the gene matches. The CDR3 is CASSVVYDTRAGGSYEQYF. DNA of the CDR3: TGTGCCAGCAGCGTAGTTTATGATACGCGGGCAGGGGGCTCCTACGAGCAGTACTTC.

As regards this clone: A read error may account for a junction end that differs from germline. This rearrangement joins TRBV5-1 to TRBJ1-4, with D possibly TRBD1 on 5 matching bases. The germline V gene encodes CDR1 SGHRS and CDR2 YFSETQ. CDR3 size: 14 residues. This CDR3 is CASSLWGTNEKLFF. In nucleotides, the CDR3 is TGTGCCAGCAGCTTGTGGGGGACTAATGAAAAACTGTTTTTT.

The chain is built from TRBV6-5 and TRBJ2-7; no firm D call. The germline V gene has CDR1 MNHEY and CDR2 SVGAGI. Trimming pared 0 bases from V and 2 bases from J, leaving 11 bases between. This CDR3 contains 15 residues. The CDR3 nucleotides read TGTGCCAGCAGTTACTCAAGGGCCCAAACCTACGAGCAGTACTTC. Translating it yields CASSYSRAQTYEQYF.

This chain joins TRBV7-9 and TRBJ2-1; TRBD2 might be the D (6 bases). V was pared by 7 bases and J by 7 bases, with 14 bases between. The CDR3 spans 13 residues. Looked up from germline, CDR1 is SEHNR and CDR2 is FQNEAQ (reference sequence). As DNA, the CDR3 is TGTGCCAGCAAGAGCAGGAGGGCAAATGAGCAGTTCTTC. Translation: CASKSRRANEQFF.

The genes are TRBV7-2 and TRBJ1-1; maybe TRBD1 (6 bases). This CDR3 is built from 15 residues. The germline V gene encodes CDR1 SGHTA and CDR2 FQGNSA. The V gene lost 5 bases and the J gene lost 1 base, with 14 bases spanning the gap. CDR3 in DNA: TGTGCCAGCAGCCGGAGGCAGGGGACGAACACTGAAGCTTTCTTT. Protein sequence: CASSRRQGTNTEAFF. Supplemented by reference TRBV7-2 and TRBJ1-1, the full variable domain reads GAGVSQSPSNKVTEKGKDVELRCDPISGHTALYWYRQSLGQGLEFLIYFQGNSAPDKSGLPSDRFSAERTGGSVSTLTIQRTQQEDSAVYLCASSRRQGTNTEAFFGQGTRLTVV.

The chain recombines TRBV14 with TRBJ2-7, with D hard to call. The CDR3 has 14 amino acids. Trimming pared 3 bases from V and 3 bases from J, leaving 12 bases between. Germline V gives CDR1 SGHDN, CDR2 FVKESK. The DNA of the CDR3 is TGTGCCAGCAGCCACAGTGTTTTACGCTACGAGCAGTACTTC. Its protein is CASSHSVLRYEQYF.

This chain joins TRBV28 and TRBJ2-7; tentative D call: TRBD1 (5 bases). This CDR3 comprises 13 residues. V was trimmed by 3 bases and J by 4 bases, leaving 10 bases between them. CDR1 MDHEN and CDR2 SYDVKM come from the germline V gene. The CDR3 nucleotides are TGTGCCAGCAGTTTTCAGGGAAAGTACGAGCAGTACTTC. It translates to CASSFQGKYEQYF.

The rearrangement joins TRBV4-2 to TRBJ2-7; 11 positions match TRBD1. V dropped 3 bases and J dropped 0; count of bases not matched to a gene: 4. The germline CDR1 and CDR2 sequences are LGHNA and YNFKEQ. The CDR3 length is 16 residues. The CDR3 region is CASSQGQGGSSYEQYF. The CDR3 bases are TGTGCCAGCAGCCAGGGACAGGGGGGGAGCTCCTACGAGCAGTACTTC.

The rearrangement joins TRBV19 to TRBJ2-3, with 8 bases fitting TRBD2. J gave up 4 bases and V 0 bases, and 15 bases lay outside the gene matches. This CDR3 is 19 amino acids long. Germline assignment: CDR1 LNHDA and CDR2 SQIVND (reference sequence). DNA for the CDR3: TGTGCCAGTAGTATAGATTATAGTTTACTCCAGCGGGAGTCAGATACGCAGTATTTT. As protein: CASSIDYSLLQRESDTQYF.

This clone was seen just once. V usage is TRBV28 and J usage is TRBJ1-5, with D perhaps TRBD1 (5 bases). The CDR3 runs 12 residues. Germline CDR1 reads MDHEN; CDR2 reads SYDVKM. Trimming took off 5 bases at V and 11 bases at J, with 13 bases between the two ends. The CDR3 DNA reads TGTGCCAGCAGTCGGGACTTCCAGTCCCAGCATTTT. This gives the protein CASSRDFQSQHF.

The V gene is TRBV6-5, the J gene TRBJ2-7, with D perhaps matching TRBD2 (5 bases). The V gene lost 1 base and the J gene lost 1 base, with 8 bases spanning the gap. Germline V gene data show CDR1 as MNHEY and CDR2 as SVGAGI. The CDR3 loop spans 14 amino acids. The CDR3 DNA sequence: TGTGCCAGCAGTTACTTATCGGGGTCCTACGAGCAGTACTTC. Translated, it gives CASSYLSGSYEQYF.

The rearrangement uses TRBV9 and TRBJ1-3; D might be TRBD1 (5 bases). This CDR3 region has 17 residues. Trimming pared 0 bases from V and 0 bases from J, leaving 13 bases between. Per the germline V gene, CDR1 is SGDLS and CDR2 is YYNGEE. DNA of the CDR3: TGTGCCAGCAGCGTAGCAAGCGGGGACCCCTCTGGAAACACCATATATTTT. It codes for CASSVASGDPSGNTIYF.